These 15 T cell receptor beta chains were all obtained from the same sample, sequenced in a study of Ad26.COV2.S vaccination and SARS-CoV-2 variants. The method was immunoSEQ multiplex PCR; TCRdb's version includes in-frame clones alone and lacks a portion of them. The sample carries over 85,000 clones, around 82% recorded once. The material was peripheral blood, obtained after recovery from COVID-19. These receptor sequences come from a human donor who had recovered from COVID-19.

The J gene is TRBJ1-2, the V gene TRBV5-4; no clear D. The CDR3 extends over 13 amino acids. Trimming removed 4 bases from V and 4 bases from J, with 11 bases in between. Germline values: CDR1 SGHNT, CDR2 YYREEE (reference sequence). CDR3: CASSQQDTYGYTF. CDR3 in DNA: TGTGCCAGCAGCCAGCAAGATACCTATGGCTACACCTTC. Full variable domain (remainder filled in from reference TRBV5-4 and TRBJ1-2): ETGVTQSPTHLIKTRGQQVTLRCSSQSGHNTVSWYQQALGQGPQFIFQYYREEENGRGNFPPRFSGLQFPNYSSELNVNALELDDSALYLCASSQQDTYGYTFGSGTRLTVV.

The rearrangement joins TRBV19 to TRBJ2-1; the match to TRBD1 covers 9 bases. This CDR3 spans 14 amino acids. Trimming cost V 10 bases and J 6 bases; bases outside gene matches: 10. In germline, CDR1 is LNHDA, CDR2 SQIVND (reference sequence). Written as DNA, the CDR3 is TGTGCCACCGGCCGGGACAGGGTAGTCAATGAGCAGTTCTTC. The encoded protein is CATGRDRVVNEQFF.

In this sample, this clone turned up a few times. The chain joins TRBV6-1 to TRBJ2-5; D is undetermined. The length of the CDR3 is 14 residues. Germline loops: CDR1 MNHNS, CDR2 SASEGT. V lost 1 base to trimming and J lost 5 bases, with 11 bases between them. CDR3 protein: CASSEERDVETQYF. The CDR3 DNA sequence: TGTGCCAGCAGTGAAGAAAGGGATGTGGAGACCCAGTACTTC.

This clone occurred once. This CDR3 reads CASSRDRDEQYF. In DNA, the CDR3 is TGTGCCAGCAGCAGGGACAGGGACGAGCAGTACTTC. The chain joins TRBV5-4 to TRBJ2-7; 9 bases are a match to TRBD1. With 4 bases clipped from V and 5 bases from J, the junction kept 1 base outside the gene matches. Germline values: CDR1 SGHNT, CDR2 YYREEE (reference sequence). CDR3 length: 12 amino acids.

CDR3 sequence (DNA): TGCGCCAGCAGCTTGGTTCCTAGCGGGGGGGCCGATGAGCAGTTCTTC. As protein: CASSLVPSGGADEQFF. The chain couples TRBV5-1 to TRBJ2-1; 12 bases agree with TRBD2. This CDR3 has 16 residues. Trimming at V came to 0 bases and at J to 8 bases, leaving 6 bases not matched to a gene. Germline V gene data show CDR1 as SGHRS and CDR2 as YFSETQ.

This clone was observed once. J is TRBJ2-5 and V is TRBV2, with D uncertain. There are 12 residues in the CDR3. CDR1 and CDR2 (germline): SNHLY, FYNNEI. V lost 4 bases and J 1 base, leaving 4 bases between the germline ends. CDR3 sequence (DNA): TGTGCCAGCAGTGTTACCCAAGAGACCCAGTACTTC. Protein sequence: CASSVTQETQYF.

Within the sample, this clone is medium-sized (0.01 to 0.1%). V usage is TRBV25-1 and J usage is TRBJ2-2; TRBD1 might be the D (6 bases). The ends were cut back, 6 bases at V and 11 bases at J, with 13 bases in the middle. Germline CDR1 is MGHDK and CDR2 is SYGVNS. This CDR3 comprises 12 residues. The CDR3 DNA is TGTGCCAGCAGCCGTACAGGGCGAGAGCTGTTTTTT. Translation gives CASSRTGRELFF.

The gene calls are TRBV6-1 and TRBJ1-5; no clear D gene. CDR1 MNHNS and CDR2 SASEGT come from the germline V gene. CDR3 length: 16 amino acids. V was trimmed by 4 bases and J by 8 bases, leaving 21 bases between them. The CDR3 spells CASSADQTEGREPQHF. The CDR3 DNA is TGTGCCAGCAGTGCCGACCAGACGGAAGGAAGAGAGCCCCAGCATTTT.

The CDR3 protein is CASHDRPGINQPQHF. As DNA, the CDR3 is TGCGCCAGCCACGACAGGCCGGGGATTAATCAGCCCCAGCATTTT. The V and J genes are TRBV10-1 and TRBJ1-5; D is possibly TRBD1 (6 bases). The CDR3 is 15 residues long. V lost 8 bases and J 4 bases, leaving 18 bases between the germline ends. Germline V gene data show CDR1 as WNHNN and CDR2 as SYGVQD (reference sequence).

V gene TRBV6-5 combines with J gene TRBJ2-1, with D perhaps given as TRBD1 or TRBD2 (5 bases each). Trimming took off 0 bases at V and 9 bases at J, with 15 bases between the two ends. CDR1 is MNHEY and CDR2 is SVGAGI in the germline V gene. The CDR3 is made up of 15 amino acids. The CDR3 protein is CASSYSRRGRPEQFF. Written as DNA, the CDR3 is TGTGCCAGCAGTTACTCGCGCCGGGGACGCCCTGAGCAGTTCTTC.

This clone has only one observation. The rearrangement links TRBV19 to TRBJ2-7, with 9 bases matching TRBD1. The ends lost 4 bases at V and 2 bases at J; junction bases unmatched: 9. This CDR3 is built from 16 residues. Germline CDR1 reads LNHDA; CDR2 reads SQIVND (reference sequence). CDR3 in DNA: TGTGCCAGTAGTACCTACACCGGGACAGGGACCTACGAGCAGTACTTC. It yields the protein CASSTYTGTGTYEQYF.

The CDR3, as DNA: TGTGCCAGCAGCGTTGGAGGGGGCCGCACAGATACGCAGTATTTT. This translates into CASSVGGGRTDTQYF. The chain links TRBV9 to TRBJ2-3; D possibly corresponds to TRBD1 (7 bases). Trimming shortened V by 2 bases and J by 1 base, and 11 bases separated the two germline ends. This CDR3 is built from 15 residues. Per germline, CDR1 SGDLS and CDR2 YYNGEE.

V and J are TRBV7-9 and TRBJ1-2; 7 nucleotides align to TRBD1. The CDR3 is 15 residues long. Germline V gene lookup returns CDR1 SEHNR and CDR2 FQNEAQ (reference sequence). V was pared by 0 bases and J by 2 bases, with 3 bases of the junction left unmatched. The CDR3 region is CASSLAGQFNYGYTF. DNA of the CDR3: TGTGCCAGCAGCTTAGCGGGACAGTTCAACTATGGCTACACCTTC. Combining the CDR3 with reference TRBV7-9 and TRBJ1-2 gives the whole variable domain DTGVSQNPRHKITKRGQNVTFRCDPISEHNRLYWYRQTLGQGPEFLTYFQNEAQLEKSRLLSDRFSAERPKGSFSTLEIQRTEQGDSAMYLCASSLAGQFNYGYTFGSGTRLTVV.

This sequence joins TRBV9 and TRBJ1-3; D is undetermined. Germline CDR1 is SGDLS and CDR2 is YYNGEE. The CDR3 runs 13 residues. Between the trimmed V and J ends, which lost 0 bases and 3 bases, there was a span of 4 bases. The CDR3 sequence: CASSVAGGNTIYF. Written as DNA, the CDR3 is TGTGCCAGCAGCGTAGCGGGTGGAAACACCATATATTTT.

This sequence joins TRBV2 and TRBJ2-5, with TRBD1 matching over 10 bases. V shed 6 bases and J 0 bases; nucleotides not matched to a gene: 4. Per the germline V gene, CDR1 is SNHLY and CDR2 is FYNNEI. This CDR3 comprises 15 residues. The CDR3 spells CASRTDRGHQETQYF. DNA for the CDR3: TGTGCCAGCAGAACCGACAGGGGGCACCAAGAGACCCAGTACTTC.